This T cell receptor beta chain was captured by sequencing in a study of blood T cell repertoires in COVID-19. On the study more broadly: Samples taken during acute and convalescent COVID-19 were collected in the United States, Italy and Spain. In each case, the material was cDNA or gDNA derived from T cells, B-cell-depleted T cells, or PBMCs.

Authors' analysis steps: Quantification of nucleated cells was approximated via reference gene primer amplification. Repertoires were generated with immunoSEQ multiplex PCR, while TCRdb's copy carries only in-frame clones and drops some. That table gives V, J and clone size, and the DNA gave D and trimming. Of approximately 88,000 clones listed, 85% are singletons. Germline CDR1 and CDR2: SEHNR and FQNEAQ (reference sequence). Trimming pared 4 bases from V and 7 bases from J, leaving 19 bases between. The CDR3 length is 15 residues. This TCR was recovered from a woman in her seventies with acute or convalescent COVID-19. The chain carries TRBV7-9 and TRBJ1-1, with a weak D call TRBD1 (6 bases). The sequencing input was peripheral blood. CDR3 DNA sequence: TGTGCCAGCAGCTCCTTTACAGGGACCTACGGTGAAGCTTTCTTT. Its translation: CASSSFTGTYGEAFF.